Listed below are T cell receptor beta chains from one sample, sequenced in a study of CD8 T cells in ankylosing spondylitis. TCRdb used MiXCR to reprocess the 5' RACE reads, holding one entry per CDR3 protein. The profile shows hundreds of thousands of distinct CDR3 sequences, about 10% of them singletons. The sample comprised blood, either unsorted or a sorted T cell fraction (not recorded which). The source is a male donor with ankylosing spondylitis. The CDR3 runs from the conserved cysteine through the conserved F or W. A D gene is named only where the DNA matches it firmly. Where a row states a size, it is once, few, many or the class of an expanded clone; other rows omit it.

clone size: few; V gene: TRBV28; D gene: .; J gene: TRBJ2-3; CDR3 DNA: TGTGCCAGCAGTTCCTGGGACGGGGTGGGAGATACGCAGTATTTT; CDR3 protein: CASSSWDGVGDTQYF
clone size: few; V gene: TRBV18; D gene: .; J gene: TRBJ2-2; CDR3 DNA: TGTGCCAGCTCACCAAGGCAGGGGAGGACCGGGGAGCTGTTTTTT; CDR3 protein: CASSPRQGRTGELFF
clone size: many; V gene: TRBV2; D gene: .; J gene: TRBJ2-3; CDR3 DNA: TGTGCCAGCAGTGAAGTAGGGGAGGCAGATACGCAGTATTTT; CDR3 protein: CASSEVGEADTQYF
clone size: .; V gene: TRBV20-1; D gene: .; J gene: TRBJ2-3; CDR3 DNA: TGCAGTGCTAGAGAGCCTCGCGGGGGCACCACAGATACGCAGTATTTT; CDR3 protein: CSAREPRGGTTDTQYF
clone size: few; V gene: TRBV6-1; D gene: .; J gene: TRBJ2-2; CDR3 DNA: TGTGCCAGCAGACGACACGGGGAGCTGTTTTTT; CDR3 protein: CASRRHGELFF
clone size: many; V gene: TRBV29-1; D gene: TRBD1; J gene: TRBJ1-1; CDR3 DNA: TGCAGCGTTGATGTGACAGGGTTCACTGAAGCTTTCTTT; CDR3 protein: CSVDVTGFTEAFF
clone size: .; V gene: TRBV20-1; D gene: TRBD2; J gene: TRBJ2-1; CDR3 DNA: TGCAGTGCTAGAGAACTAGCGGGGGGACCCAGCTCCTACAATGAGCAGTTCTTC; CDR3 protein: CSARELAGGPSSYNEQFF
clone size: .; V gene: TRBV2; D gene: .; J gene: TRBJ2-2; CDR3 DNA: TGTGCCAGCAGTGTCACCACCGGGGAGCTGTTTTTT; CDR3 protein: CASSVTTGELFF
clone size: many; V gene: TRBV29-1; D gene: .; J gene: TRBJ1-1; CDR3 DNA: TGCAGCGTTGTGGGCCTGATGAACACTGAAGCTTTCTTT; CDR3 protein: CSVVGLMNTEAFF
clone size: few; V gene: TRBV20-1; D gene: .; J gene: TRBJ1-4; CDR3 DNA: TGCAGTGCTTCTTCAGGGGTTCTCAATGAAAAACTGTTTTTT; CDR3 protein: CSASSGVLNEKLFF
clone size: few; V gene: TRBV7-2; D gene: TRBD2; J gene: TRBJ2-1; CDR3 DNA: TGTGCCAGCAGCCGGGAGGGGGGTTACAATGAGCAGTTCTTC; CDR3 protein: CASSREGGYNEQFF
clone size: many; V gene: TRBV5-1; D gene: .; J gene: TRBJ2-1; CDR3 DNA: TGCGCCAGCAGCTTACCGGGACCCTACAATGAGCAGTTCTTC; CDR3 protein: CASSLPGPYNEQFF
clone size: .; V gene: TRBV29-1; D gene: TRBD1; J gene: TRBJ1-2; CDR3 DNA: TGCAGCGTCCAGAGGAGTGGGACAGGGGATTATGGCTACACCTTC; CDR3 protein: CSVQRSGTGDYGYTF
clone size: many; V gene: TRBV29-1; D gene: .; J gene: TRBJ2-2; CDR3 DNA: TGCAGCGTTGGGACCCTTTACTCCCCCGGGGAGCTGTTTTTT; CDR3 protein: CSVGTLYSPGELFF
clone size: .; V gene: TRBV7-3; D gene: .; J gene: TRBJ2-5; CDR3 DNA: TGTGCCAGCAGCTCCATCCTTAGAGGCGGAGTGGGGACCCAGTACTTC; CDR3 protein: CASSSILRGGVGTQYF
clone size: .; V gene: TRBV27; D gene: TRBD1; J gene: TRBJ2-7; CDR3 DNA: TGTGCCAGCAGTTTCTCGGGACAGGGGTTCTACGAGCAGTACTTC; CDR3 protein: CASSFSGQGFYEQYF
clone size: many; V gene: TRBV29-1; D gene: TRBD1; J gene: TRBJ2-7; CDR3 DNA: TGCAGCGCCCGCCTAGGGAAGGGGGCGCGCGAGCAGTACTTC; CDR3 protein: CSARLGKGAREQYF
clone size: .; V gene: TRBV20-1; D gene: TRBD1; J gene: TRBJ2-7; CDR3 DNA: TGCAGTGCTAGAGATGAGAGCAGGGGGTTGTCCTACGAGCAGTACTTC; CDR3 protein: CSARDESRGLSYEQYF
clone size: .; V gene: TRBV6-2/TRBV6-3; D gene: .; J gene: TRBJ1-5; CDR3 DNA: TGTGCCAGCAGACCCTACCCGGGGGCCCGAAATCAGCCCCAGCATTTT; CDR3 protein: CASRPYPGARNQPQHF
clone size: .; V gene: TRBV6-5; D gene: .; J gene: TRBJ2-7; CDR3 DNA: TGTGCCAGCAGTAACTCCATTGACAGGTTCTCCTACGAGCAGTACTTC; CDR3 protein: CASSNSIDRFSYEQYF
clone size: many; V gene: TRBV6-1; D gene: .; J gene: TRBJ2-1; CDR3 DNA: TGTGCCAGCAGCCTCGTTGGGGGGCAGTATGAGCAGTTCTTC; CDR3 protein: CASSLVGGQYEQFF